The next 3 T cell receptor beta chains were all read from a single sample in a study of cytomegalovirus exposure and HLA in healthy donors. The PCR contained 60 Vbeta and 13 Jbeta primers. Only in-frame clones appear in the TCRdb table, and some are missing; sequencing was by immunoSEQ multiplex PCR. The data show 180,000 or so clones, 80% to 90% seen once. Sequencing was performed on PBMCs. These TCRs come from a man younger than 30 in good health and CMV-seropositive.

The J gene is TRBJ2-1, the V gene TRBV5-4; possibly TRBD2 for D (6 bases). The CDR3 totals 15 residues. Germline lookup yields CDR1 SGHNT and CDR2 YYREEE (reference sequence). V gave up 4 bases and J gave up 5 bases, with 16 bases separating them. This CDR3 is CASSRGTRTDNEQFF. In DNA form, the CDR3 reads TGTGCCAGCAGCCGGGGGACCAGGACTGACAATGAGCAGTTCTTC.

This chain connects TRBV19 to TRBJ2-1; 8 bases map to TRBD2. Germline CDR1 and CDR2: LNHDA and SQIVND (reference sequence). Germline trimming cut 6 bases from V and 7 bases from J; bases unmatched to any gene: 17. The CDR3 covers 17 residues. The CDR3 loop is CASSDPTGGGSRNEQFF. The CDR3 nucleotides are TGTGCCAGTAGCGATCCGACTGGCGGGGGGAGCAGGAATGAGCAGTTCTTC.

The DNA of the CDR3 is TGTGCCAGCAGCGTCACAGGGATGGAGAGTGTGAACACTGAAGCTTTCTTT. Its protein product is CASSVTGMESVNTEAFF. V usage is TRBV27 and J usage is TRBJ1-1, with TRBD1 as a possible D gene (6 bases). V shed 6 bases and J shed 0 bases, with 20 bases lying between them. The CDR3 consists of 17 residues. CDR1 and CDR2 from the germline V gene are MNHEY and SMNVEV (reference sequence).